The 8 T cell receptor beta chains given below trace back to one sample, sequenced in a study of T cells in localized non-small cell lung cancer. Sequenced by immunoSEQ multiplex PCR; TCRdb stores in-frame clones only, minus some. The sample yields roughly 21,000 clones, approximately 84% seen once. The material sequenced was peripheral blood, taken before any cancer treatment. All receptors come from a man between 35 and 75 years old with stage I lung adenocarcinoma.

The V and J genes are TRBV5-1 and TRBJ1-2; no reliable D call. The V end lost 0 bases, the J end lost 7 bases, and 10 bases lay between the germline ends. Germline V lookup: CDR1 SGHRS, CDR2 YFSETQ. The CDR3 is 13 residues long. In nucleotides, the CDR3 is TGCGCCAGCAGCTTGGGGAGTTCAAGTGGCTACACCTTC. Amino acids: CASSLGSSSGYTF.

The rearrangement links TRBV5-4 to TRBJ2-5, with unresolved D. Trimming shortened V by 3 bases and J by 3 bases, and 15 bases separated the two germline ends. Germline V gene sequence: CDR1 SGHNT, CDR2 YYREEE (reference sequence). This CDR3 contains 15 residues. CDR3 residues: CASSSSVQLEETQYF. The CDR3 DNA sequence: TGTGCCAGCAGCTCCTCGGTACAGCTTGAAGAGACCCAGTACTTC.

The chain employs TRBV5-4 and TRBJ1-5; TRBD1 matches at 10 bases. From germline, CDR1 is SGHNT and CDR2 YYREEE (reference sequence). The CDR3 extends over 14 amino acids. After removal of 4 bases from V and 6 bases from J, the junction contained 4 bases not matched to a gene. CDR3 amino acids: CASSRDRGGQPQHF. The CDR3 nucleotides are TGTGCCAGCAGCCGGGACAGGGGAGGTCAGCCCCAGCATTTT.

The chain employs TRBV5-1 and TRBJ2-3; 8 bases map to TRBD1. Trimming removed 0 bases from V and 3 bases from J; junction bases left unmatched: 6. This CDR3 comprises 16 residues. CDR1 is SGHRS, CDR2 YFSETQ, per germline. In DNA form, the CDR3 reads TGCGCCAGCAGCTTGGCAGGGGGCTTGGGTACAGATACGCAGTATTTT. Translated, it gives CASSLAGGLGTDTQYF.

V and J are TRBV9 and TRBJ2-5; D perhaps matches TRBD2 (6 bases). With 0 bases removed from V and 0 bases from J, the gap between germline ends came to 6 bases. Germline V gives CDR1 SGDLS, CDR2 YYNGEE. The length of the CDR3 is 14 residues. The CDR3 DNA reads as TGTGCCAGCAGCGTAGCGGGGGACCAAGAGACCCAGTACTTC. Protein: CASSVAGDQETQYF. Together with reference TRBV9 and TRBJ2-5, the CDR3 gives the full variable domain: DSGVTQTPKHLITATGQRVTLRCSPRSGDLSVYWYQQSLDQGLQFLIQYYNGEERAKGNILERFSAQQFPDLHSELNLSSLELGDSALYFCASSVAGDQETQYFGPGTRLLVL.

Of note for this clone: Compared with germline, one end of the junction differs, possibly owing to a read error. The rearrangement joins TRBV5-6 to TRBJ2-1; D not resolved. In germline, CDR1 is SGHDT, CDR2 YYEEEE. The CDR3 runs to 15 residues. In nucleotides, the CDR3 is TGTGCCAGCAGCTTCGGGTTGATCTCCTACAATGAGCAGCTCTTC. Its translation: CASSFGLISYNEQLF. Together with reference TRBV5-6 and TRBJ2-1, the CDR3 gives the full variable domain: DAGVTQSPTHLIKTRGQQVTLRCSPKSGHDTVSWYQQALGQGPQFIFQYYEEEERQRGNFPDRFSGHQFPNYSSELNVNALLLGDSALYLCASSFGLISYNEQLFGPGTRLTVL.

V usage is TRBV6-5 and J usage is TRBJ1-3, with 7 bases that match TRBD1. With V trimmed by 0 bases and J by 5 bases, 7 bases remained unmatched. Germline CDR1 reads MNHEY; CDR2 reads SVGAGI. CDR3 size: 16 residues. The CDR3 DNA sequence: TGTGCCAGCAGTTACTCTCCCACAGGGGCAAGAAACACCATATATTTT. Translated, it gives CASSYSPTGARNTIYF.

J is TRBJ1-5 and V is TRBV19; no definite D call. The germline V gene has CDR1 LNHDA and CDR2 SQIVND (reference sequence). This CDR3 has 14 residues. V dropped 6 bases and J dropped 7 bases, with 16 bases sitting between them. For the CDR3, the DNA is TGTGCCAGTAGCCGACACTTAGAGGGCCAGCCCCAGCATTTT. Translated: CASSRHLEGQPQHF.